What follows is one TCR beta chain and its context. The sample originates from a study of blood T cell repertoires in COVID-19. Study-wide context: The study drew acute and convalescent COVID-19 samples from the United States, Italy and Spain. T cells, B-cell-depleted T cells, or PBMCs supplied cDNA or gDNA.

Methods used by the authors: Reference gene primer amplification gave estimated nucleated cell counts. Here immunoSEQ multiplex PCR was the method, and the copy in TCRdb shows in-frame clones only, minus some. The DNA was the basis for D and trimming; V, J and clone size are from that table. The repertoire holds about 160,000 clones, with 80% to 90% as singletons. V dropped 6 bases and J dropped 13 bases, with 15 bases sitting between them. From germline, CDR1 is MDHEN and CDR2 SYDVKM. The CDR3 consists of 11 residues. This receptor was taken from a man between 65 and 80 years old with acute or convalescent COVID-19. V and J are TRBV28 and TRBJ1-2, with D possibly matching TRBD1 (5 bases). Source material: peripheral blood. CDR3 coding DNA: TGTGCCAGCAGATCCCAACAGGTTGTCACCTTC. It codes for CASRSQQVVTF.